This T cell receptor (beta chain) was retrieved from a study of Ad26.COV2.S vaccination and SARS-CoV-2 variants. Study results and limitations: Researchers cautioned that TCR breadth and depth analyses may have underestimated total T cell responses.

About this clone itself: As yet, its antigen is unknown.

Treatment given: approximately 18 received Ad26.COV2.S at low or high dose, single or two shots; 5 received placebo; per-sample allocation not given. Specimens were obtained on day 63 following the first vaccine or placebo injection. CDR1 ENHRY and CDR2 SYGVKD come from the germline V gene. Trimming removed 6 bases from V and 1 base from J; junction bases left unmatched: 5. The CDR3 contains 17 residues. Measured with immunoSEQ multiplex PCR; TCRdb has only the in-frame clones, and not every one. Seen here are some 390,000 clones, approximately 91% observed once, and the top ten hold roughly 3%. Sequencing used peripheral blood, obtained in a trial of Ad26.COV2.S vaccine versus placebo. The chain uses TRBV10-3 and TRBJ2-2, with TRBD2 identical over 13 bases. This TCR was recovered from a person between 18 and 59 years old who received the Ad26.COV2.S COVID-19 vaccine or a placebo. The CDR3: CAIRRTSGGENTGELFF. The CDR3 nucleotides read TGTGCCATCAGGCGGACTAGCGGGGGAGAGAACACCGGGGAGCTGTTTTTT.